This TCR beta chain was recovered during a study of T cell responses to AZD1222 COVID-19 vaccine. General study findings and limits: Sampling captured repertoires only after the peak T cell response. Females made up more of the donors, who were largely white British, and clonal diversity may have come out too low. Within unmutated variant regions lay the reported targets of nearly half of spike-specific TCRs. Elevations in Spike-specific TCR breadth and depth followed administration of two AZD1222 doses.

About this clone: The antigen is undetermined.

Germline V gives CDR1 SGHKS, CDR2 YYEKEE (reference sequence). This CDR3 is 14 amino acids long. V dropped 4 bases and J dropped 2 bases, with 7 bases sitting between them. Sequencing was performed with immunoSEQ multiplex PCR; in TCRdb, only in-frame clones are kept and a portion is missing. This repertoire shows 80,000 to 95,000 clones, around 92% found once; its top ten account for approximately 5.5%. The material sequenced was peripheral blood, taken on day 0 of AZD1222 vaccination. V and J are TRBV5-5 and TRBJ2-6; the D is unclear. This receptor was taken from an adult in good health. CDR3 nucleotide sequence: TGTGCCAGCAGCCCCTTTACTGGGGCCAACGTCCTGACTTTC. Translation gives CASSPFTGANVLTF.